A selection of T cell receptor beta chains follows, all from one sample in a study of shared clonotypes between healthy human individuals. Repertoires were generated with immunoSEQ multiplex PCR, while TCRdb's copy carries only in-frame clones and drops some. The data hold around 2.1 million clones, with 93% observed a single time. Sample: naive CD8+ T cells from PBMCs. These receptors were taken from a man aged 18-30 years in good health. Some clones in this sample may be carry-over from other donors' samples. Both conserved end residues are part of each CDR3. D genes are given only for firm matches. Expanded clones are given a class, and other clones once, few, many or no size at all.

CDR3 DNA: TGTGCCAGCAGCGTAGGGTCCACCGGGGAGCTGTTTTTT
CDR3 protein: CASSVGSTGELFF
CDR3 length: 13
J gene: TRBJ2-2
clone size: .
D gene: .
V gene: TRBV9

CDR3 DNA: TGTGCCAGCAGTAGCACAAATTCCTATAATTCACCCCTCCACTTT
CDR3 protein: CASSSTNSYNSPLHF
CDR3 length: 15
J gene: TRBJ1-6
clone size: .
D gene: .
V gene: TRBV27

CDR3 DNA: TGCGCCAGCAGCCAAGGCACGGGACAGCTTTCCGAGCAGTACTTC
CDR3 protein: CASSQGTGQLSEQYF
CDR3 length: 15
J gene: TRBJ2-7
clone size: .
D gene: TRBD1
V gene: TRBV4-1

CDR3 DNA: TGTGCCAAGGGACAGAGAGCCTCTGGGGCCAACGTCCTGACTTTC
CDR3 protein: CAKGQRASGANVLTF
CDR3 length: 15
J gene: TRBJ2-6
clone size: .
D gene: TRBD1
V gene: TRBV2

CDR3 DNA: TGTGCCAGCAGCAACCCCGGGACAGGGGACTACGAGCAGTACTTC
CDR3 protein: CASSNPGTGDYEQYF
CDR3 length: 15
J gene: TRBJ2-7
clone size: .
D gene: TRBD1
V gene: TRBV7-9

CDR3 DNA: TGCGCCAGCAGCCCGTTCGGGCCACGGGAGACCCAGTACTTC
CDR3 protein: CASSPFGPRETQYF
CDR3 length: 14
J gene: TRBJ2-5
clone size: .
D gene: .
V gene: TRBV5-1

CDR3 DNA: TGCGCCAGCAGCTTTGGGACAGGGTTGTACGAGCAGTACTTC
CDR3 protein: CASSFGTGLYEQYF
CDR3 length: 14
J gene: TRBJ2-7
clone size: .
D gene: TRBD1
V gene: TRBV5-1

CDR3 DNA: TGTGCCAGCACCCGACGATTTGGGGACACTGAAGCTTTCTTT
CDR3 protein: CASTRRFGDTEAFF
CDR3 length: 14
J gene: TRBJ1-1
clone size: .
D gene: .
V gene: TRBV9

CDR3 DNA: TGTGCCAGCAGCTTAGTGGGACAGGGGTTAGGCGAGCAGTACTTC
CDR3 protein: CASSLVGQGLGEQYF
CDR3 length: 15
J gene: TRBJ2-7
clone size: .
D gene: TRBD1
V gene: TRBV13

CDR3 DNA: TGTGCCAGCAGCTCCTTTGGGGGGGCTGCCTACGAGCAGTACTTC
CDR3 protein: CASSSFGGAAYEQYF
CDR3 length: 15
J gene: TRBJ2-7
clone size: .
D gene: .
V gene: TRBV5-4

CDR3 DNA: TGTGCCATCAGTGACGGACAGGGGGCATTCGAGCAGTACTTC
CDR3 protein: CAISDGQGAFEQYF
CDR3 length: 14
J gene: TRBJ2-7
clone size: .
D gene: TRBD1
V gene: TRBV10-3

CDR3 DNA: TGTGCCAGCAGCGGCCGGGACGGCTACGAGCAGTACTTC
CDR3 protein: CASSGRDGYEQYF
CDR3 length: 13
J gene: TRBJ2-7
clone size: .
D gene: .
V gene: TRBV9

CDR3 DNA: TGTGCCAGTACCCAGCGTTTGGAATTCACCTACGAGCAGTACTTC
CDR3 protein: CASTQRLEFTYEQYF
CDR3 length: 15
J gene: TRBJ2-7
clone size: once
D gene: .
V gene: TRBV19

CDR3 DNA: TGTGCCAGTAGTATGGGGCCCACCGCGATGGGCAATCAGCCCCAGCATTTT
CDR3 protein: CASSMGPTAMGNQPQHF
CDR3 length: 17
J gene: TRBJ1-5
clone size: .
D gene: .
V gene: TRBV19

CDR3 DNA: TGTGCCAGCAGCGTTGACAGGGGAAATCAGCCCCAGCATTTT
CDR3 protein: CASSVDRGNQPQHF
CDR3 length: 14
J gene: TRBJ1-5
clone size: .
D gene: TRBD1
V gene: TRBV27

CDR3 DNA: TGTGCCAGCGGGCGGCGGCATACGAATGAAAAACTGTTTTTT
CDR3 protein: CASGRRHTNEKLFF
CDR3 length: 14
J gene: TRBJ1-4
clone size: .
D gene: .
V gene: TRBV27

CDR3 DNA: TGTGCCACCAGACAGAACTATGGCTACACCTTC
CDR3 protein: CATRQNYGYTF
CDR3 length: 11
J gene: TRBJ1-2
clone size: .
D gene: .
V gene: TRBV25-1

CDR3 DNA: TGTGCCAGCAGCTTGGGGAAGGGAAGAAAACTGTTTTTT
CDR3 protein: CASSLGKGRKLFF
CDR3 length: 13
J gene: TRBJ1-4
clone size: .
D gene: .
V gene: TRBV13

CDR3 DNA: TGCGCCAGCAGCCAATCCGGACAGGGATACTACGAGCAGTACTTC
CDR3 protein: CASSQSGQGYYEQYF
CDR3 length: 15
J gene: TRBJ2-7
clone size: .
D gene: TRBD1
V gene: TRBV4-1

CDR3 DNA: TGTGCCAGCTCACCCACTTTGCAGGGGCCTCTATACGAGCAGTACTTC
CDR3 protein: CASSPTLQGPLYEQYF
CDR3 length: 16
J gene: TRBJ2-7
clone size: .
D gene: .
V gene: TRBV18

CDR3 DNA: TGTGCCAGCAGCCGTAGCGGGAGCTCCTACAATGAGCAGTTCTTC
CDR3 protein: CASSRSGSSYNEQFF
CDR3 length: 15
J gene: TRBJ2-1
clone size: .
D gene: TRBD2
V gene: TRBV6-5

CDR3 DNA: TGTGCCAGTAGCGGGACAGGGGAAGGAACTGGAAACACCATATATTTT
CDR3 protein: CASSGTGEGTGNTIYF
CDR3 length: 16
J gene: TRBJ1-3
clone size: .
D gene: TRBD1
V gene: TRBV19

CDR3 DNA: TGTGCCGTCTCTTCCCGGGACAGAGGTAACTATGGCTACACCTTC
CDR3 protein: CAVSSRDRGNYGYTF
CDR3 length: 15
J gene: TRBJ1-2
clone size: .
D gene: TRBD1
V gene: TRBV19

CDR3 DNA: TGTGCCAGCAGCTCGGGACCTATTGCATATAGCAATCAGCCCCAGCATTTT
CDR3 protein: CASSSGPIAYSNQPQHF
CDR3 length: 17
J gene: TRBJ1-5
clone size: .
D gene: .
V gene: TRBV7-9

CDR3 DNA: TGTGCCAGCAGCCACCATGCTAGCGGGAAGTCCCACGAGCAGTACTTC
CDR3 protein: CASSHHASGKSHEQYF
CDR3 length: 16
J gene: TRBJ2-7
clone size: .
D gene: TRBD2
V gene: TRBV7-9

CDR3 DNA: TGTGCCAGCAGCCCCGGGATGGAGGGTCCCTACAATGAGCAGTTCTTC
CDR3 protein: CASSPGMEGPYNEQFF
CDR3 length: 16
J gene: TRBJ2-1
clone size: .
D gene: .
V gene: TRBV7-9

CDR3 DNA: TGTGCCAGCAGCCAAGATTTGGGCAGCTCGTCCTACGAGCAGTACTTC
CDR3 protein: CASSQDLGSSSYEQYF
CDR3 length: 16
J gene: TRBJ2-7
clone size: .
D gene: .
V gene: TRBV4-2

CDR3 DNA: TGTGCCAGTAGTATGGCCCGGACAGGGAAGAACACTGAAGCTTTCTTT
CDR3 protein: CASSMARTGKNTEAFF
CDR3 length: 16
J gene: TRBJ1-1
clone size: .
D gene: TRBD1
V gene: TRBV19

CDR3 DNA: TGTGCCAGCAGTTTAGGGCAGGGGGAGGGAATTGAAAAACTGTTTTTT
CDR3 protein: CASSLGQGEGIEKLFF
CDR3 length: 16
J gene: TRBJ1-4
clone size: once
D gene: TRBD1
V gene: TRBV28

CDR3 DNA: TGCAGCGTTGAAAACCAGGGCGCCTACGAGCAGTACTTC
CDR3 protein: CSVENQGAYEQYF
CDR3 length: 13
J gene: TRBJ2-7
clone size: .
D gene: .
V gene: TRBV29-1

CDR3 DNA: TGCGCCAGCAGCGCGACAGGGAGGTCAGAAAAACTGTTTTTT
CDR3 protein: CASSATGRSEKLFF
CDR3 length: 14
J gene: TRBJ1-4
clone size: .
D gene: TRBD1
V gene: TRBV5-1

CDR3 DNA: TGCAGCGTTGGGATGTCCCCGGGACCCGCGAACTCCTACGAGCAGTACTTC
CDR3 protein: CSVGMSPGPANSYEQYF
CDR3 length: 17
J gene: TRBJ2-7
clone size: once
D gene: .
V gene: TRBV29-1

CDR3 DNA: TGTGCCAGCACCCTTACAGGTTGGGGTAACTATGGCTACACCTTC
CDR3 protein: CASTLTGWGNYGYTF
CDR3 length: 15
J gene: TRBJ1-2
clone size: .
D gene: .
V gene: TRBV27

CDR3 DNA: TGTGCCAGCAGTGCCGAAACGACAGGGGCTTGGACTGAAGCTTTCTTT
CDR3 protein: CASSAETTGAWTEAFF
CDR3 length: 16
J gene: TRBJ1-1
clone size: .
D gene: TRBD1
V gene: TRBV6-1

CDR3 DNA: TGTGCCAGCAGCCAAACGCCGGACAGGAAATCTTTCTTT
CDR3 protein: CASSQTPDRKSFF
CDR3 length: 13
J gene: TRBJ1-1
clone size: few
D gene: TRBD1
V gene: TRBV7-9

CDR3 DNA: TGTGCCAGCAGTTTAAACGACATCGGGGAAGAGACCCAGTACTTC
CDR3 protein: CASSLNDIGEETQYF
CDR3 length: 15
J gene: TRBJ2-5
clone size: .
D gene: .
V gene: TRBV28

CDR3 DNA: TGTGCCAGCAGTTCCCAAGGGAAAGAGACCCAGTACTTC
CDR3 protein: CASSSQGKETQYF
CDR3 length: 13
J gene: TRBJ2-5
clone size: .
D gene: .
V gene: TRBV6-5

CDR3 DNA: TGCGCCAGCAGCTCAACCGGGACTAGCGGGAGTATCGACGAGCAGTACTTC
CDR3 protein: CASSSTGTSGSIDEQYF
CDR3 length: 17
J gene: TRBJ2-7
clone size: .
D gene: TRBD2
V gene: TRBV5-1

CDR3 DNA: TGTGCCAGCAGCGTAGCTCAGAACGTAGGGGAAGGGTTAGACTATGGCTACACCTTC
CDR3 protein: CASSVAQNVGEGLDYGYTF
CDR3 length: 19
J gene: TRBJ1-2
clone size: .
D gene: .
V gene: TRBV9

CDR3 DNA: TGTGCCAGCAGCTTAGGGTCTGGAAACACCATATATTTT
CDR3 protein: CASSLGSGNTIYF
CDR3 length: 13
J gene: TRBJ1-3
clone size: .
D gene: .
V gene: TRBV5-6

CDR3 DNA: TGTGCCAGCACCCCGATCGGGCCCGCCGATACGCAGTATTTT
CDR3 protein: CASTPIGPADTQYF
CDR3 length: 14
J gene: TRBJ2-3
clone size: .
D gene: .
V gene: TRBV7-2